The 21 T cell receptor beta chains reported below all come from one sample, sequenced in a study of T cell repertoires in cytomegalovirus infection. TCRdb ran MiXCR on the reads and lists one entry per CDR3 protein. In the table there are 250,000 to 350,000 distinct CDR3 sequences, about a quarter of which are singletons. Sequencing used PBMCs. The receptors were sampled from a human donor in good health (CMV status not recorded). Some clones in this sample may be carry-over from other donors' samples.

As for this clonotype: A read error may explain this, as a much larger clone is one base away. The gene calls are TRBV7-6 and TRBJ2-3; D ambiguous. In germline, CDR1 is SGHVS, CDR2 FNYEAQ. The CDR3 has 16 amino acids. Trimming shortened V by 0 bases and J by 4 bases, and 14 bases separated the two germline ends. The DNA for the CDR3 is TGTGCCAGCAGCTTAGCGATAGCCCCGGACCCAGATACGCAGTATTTT. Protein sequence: CASSLAIAPDPDTQYF.

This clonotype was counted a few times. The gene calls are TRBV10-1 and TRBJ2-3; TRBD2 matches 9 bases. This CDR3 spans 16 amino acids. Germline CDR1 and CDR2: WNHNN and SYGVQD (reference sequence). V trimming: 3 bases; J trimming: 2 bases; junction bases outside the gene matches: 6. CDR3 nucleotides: TGCGCCAGCAGTGATAGACTAGCGGCCGCCACAGATACGCAGTATTTT. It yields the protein CASSDRLAAATDTQYF.

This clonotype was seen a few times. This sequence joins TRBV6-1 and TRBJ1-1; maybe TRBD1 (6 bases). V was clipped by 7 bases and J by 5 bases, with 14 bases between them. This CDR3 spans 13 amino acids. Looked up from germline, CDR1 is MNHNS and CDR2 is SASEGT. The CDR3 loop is CASTQDRWTEAFF. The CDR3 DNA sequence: TGTGCCAGCACCCAGGACAGATGGACTGAAGCTTTCTTT.

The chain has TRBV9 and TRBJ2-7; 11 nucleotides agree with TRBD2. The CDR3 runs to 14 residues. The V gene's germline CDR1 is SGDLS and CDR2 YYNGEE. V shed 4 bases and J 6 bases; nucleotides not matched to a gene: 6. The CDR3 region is CASSYEGTSGEQYF. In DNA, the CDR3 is TGTGCCAGCAGCTATGAGGGGACTAGCGGCGAGCAGTACTTC. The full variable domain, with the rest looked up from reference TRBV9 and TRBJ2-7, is DSGVTQTPKHLITATGQRVTLRCSPRSGDLSVYWYQQSLDQGLQFLIQYYNGEERAKGNILERFSAQQFPDLHSELNLSSLELGDSALYFCASSYEGTSGEQYFGPGTRLTVT.

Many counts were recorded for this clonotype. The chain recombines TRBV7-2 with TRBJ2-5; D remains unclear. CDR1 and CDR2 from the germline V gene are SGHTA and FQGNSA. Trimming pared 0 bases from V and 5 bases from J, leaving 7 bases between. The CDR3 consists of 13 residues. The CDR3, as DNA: TGTGCCAGCAGCTTAGCCCCCGTCGAGACCCAGTACTTC. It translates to CASSLAPVETQYF.

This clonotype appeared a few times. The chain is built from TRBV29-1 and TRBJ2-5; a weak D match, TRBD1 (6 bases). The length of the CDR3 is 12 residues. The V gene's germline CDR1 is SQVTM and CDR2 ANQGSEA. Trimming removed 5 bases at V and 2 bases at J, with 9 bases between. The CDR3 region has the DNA TGCAGCGTTCGGGACAATCAAGAGACCCAGTACTTC. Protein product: CSVRDNQETQYF.

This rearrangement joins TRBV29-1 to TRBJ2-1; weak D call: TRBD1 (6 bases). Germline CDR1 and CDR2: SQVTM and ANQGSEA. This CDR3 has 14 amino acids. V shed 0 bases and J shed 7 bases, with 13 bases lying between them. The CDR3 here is CSVEDRGRGNEQFF. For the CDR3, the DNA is TGCAGCGTTGAAGATCGAGGCAGGGGTAATGAGCAGTTCTTC.

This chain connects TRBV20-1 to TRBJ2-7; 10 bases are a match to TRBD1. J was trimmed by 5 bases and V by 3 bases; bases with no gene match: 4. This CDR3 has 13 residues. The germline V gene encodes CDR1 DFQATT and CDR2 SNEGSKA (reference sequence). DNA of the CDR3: TGCAGTGCTAGGTCGGACAGGGGGGACGAGCAGTACTTC. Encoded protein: CSARSDRGDEQYF.

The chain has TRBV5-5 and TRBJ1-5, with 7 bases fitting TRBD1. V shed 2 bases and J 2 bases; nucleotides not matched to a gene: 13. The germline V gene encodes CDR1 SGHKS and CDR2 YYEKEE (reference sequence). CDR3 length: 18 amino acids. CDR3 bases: TGTGCCAGCAGCTTTATCTCCCCATCTACAGGGGGCAATCAGCCCCAGCATTTT. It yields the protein CASSFISPSTGGNQPQHF.

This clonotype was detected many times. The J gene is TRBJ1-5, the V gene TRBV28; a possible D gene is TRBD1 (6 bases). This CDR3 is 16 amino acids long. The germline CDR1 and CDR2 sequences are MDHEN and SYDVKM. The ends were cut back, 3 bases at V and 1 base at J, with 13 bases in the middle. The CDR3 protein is CASSFVGGGSNQPQHF. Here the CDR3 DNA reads TGTGCCAGCAGTTTCGTTGGAGGGGGGAGCAATCAGCCCCAGCATTTT. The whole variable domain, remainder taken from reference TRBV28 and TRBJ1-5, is DVKVTQSSRYLVKRTGEKVFLECVQDMDHENMFWYRQDPGLGLRLIYFSYDVKMKEKGDIPEGYSVSREKKERFSLILESASTNQTSMYLCASSFVGGGSNQPQHFGDGTRLSIL.

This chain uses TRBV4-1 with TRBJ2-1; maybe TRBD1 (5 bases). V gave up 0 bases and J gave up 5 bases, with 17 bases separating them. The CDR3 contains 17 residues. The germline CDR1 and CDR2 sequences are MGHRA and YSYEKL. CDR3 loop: CASSQEGPGAGNNEQFF. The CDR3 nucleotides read TGCGCCAGCAGCCAAGAGGGGCCTGGGGCAGGGAACAATGAGCAGTTCTTC.

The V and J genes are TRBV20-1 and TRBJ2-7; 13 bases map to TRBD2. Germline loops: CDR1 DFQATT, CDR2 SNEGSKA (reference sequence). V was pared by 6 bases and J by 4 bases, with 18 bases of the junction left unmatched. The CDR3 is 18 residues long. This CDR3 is CSAAPLGTSGTSSYEQYF. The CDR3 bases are TGCAGTGCCGCTCCCCTCGGGACTAGCGGGACCTCCAGTTACGAGCAGTACTTC.

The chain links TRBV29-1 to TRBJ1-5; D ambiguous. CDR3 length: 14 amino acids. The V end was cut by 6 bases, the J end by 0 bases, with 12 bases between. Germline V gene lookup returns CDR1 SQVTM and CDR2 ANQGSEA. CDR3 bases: TGCAGCGTCCTCGTAGGGAATAGCAATCAGCCCCAGCATTTT. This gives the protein CSVLVGNSNQPQHF.

This CDR3 reads CASRTELTYGYTF. The CDR3 nucleotides read TGCGCCAGCAGGACAGAGCTGACCTATGGCTACACCTTC. The rearrangement links TRBV5-1 to TRBJ1-2, with D maybe TRBD1 (5 bases). The germline V gene has CDR1 SGHRS and CDR2 YFSETQ. The CDR3 spans 13 residues. V lost 5 bases, J lost 4 bases, and 12 bases lay in between. Full variable domain (outside the CDR3, taken from reference TRBV5-1 and TRBJ1-2): KAGVTQTPRYLIKTRGQQVTLSCSPISGHRSVSWYQQTPGQGLQFLFEYFSETQRNKGNFPGRFSGRQFSNSRSEMNVSTLELGDSALYLCASRTELTYGYTFGSGTRLTVV.

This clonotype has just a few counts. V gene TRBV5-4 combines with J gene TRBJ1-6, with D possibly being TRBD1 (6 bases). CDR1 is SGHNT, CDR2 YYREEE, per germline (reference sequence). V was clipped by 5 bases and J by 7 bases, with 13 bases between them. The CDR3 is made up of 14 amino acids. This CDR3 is CASSPGQANSPLHF. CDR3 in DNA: TGTGCCAGCAGTCCGGGACAAGCAAATTCACCCCTCCACTTT.

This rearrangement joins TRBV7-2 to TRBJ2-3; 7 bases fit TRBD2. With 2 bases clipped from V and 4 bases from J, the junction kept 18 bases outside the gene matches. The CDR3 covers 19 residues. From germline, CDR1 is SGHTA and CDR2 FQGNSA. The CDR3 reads CASSLRRPEGRAGADTQYF. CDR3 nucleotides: TGTGCCAGCAGCTTAAGGAGGCCAGAAGGGAGGGCCGGGGCAGATACGCAGTATTTT.

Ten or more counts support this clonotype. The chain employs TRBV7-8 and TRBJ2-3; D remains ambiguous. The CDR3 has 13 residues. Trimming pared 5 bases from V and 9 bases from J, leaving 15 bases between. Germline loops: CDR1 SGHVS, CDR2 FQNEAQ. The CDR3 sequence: CASSAPAETTQYF. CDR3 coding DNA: TGTGCCAGCAGCGCCCCCGCCGAGACAACGCAGTATTTT.

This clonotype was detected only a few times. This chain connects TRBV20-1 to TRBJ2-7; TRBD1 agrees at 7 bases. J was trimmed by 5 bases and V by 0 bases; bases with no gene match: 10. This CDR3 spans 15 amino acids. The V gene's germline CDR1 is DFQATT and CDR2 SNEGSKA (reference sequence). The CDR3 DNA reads TGCAGTGCTAGAGATCAGGTGACAGGGAGACACGAGCAGTACTTC. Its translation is CSARDQVTGRHEQYF.

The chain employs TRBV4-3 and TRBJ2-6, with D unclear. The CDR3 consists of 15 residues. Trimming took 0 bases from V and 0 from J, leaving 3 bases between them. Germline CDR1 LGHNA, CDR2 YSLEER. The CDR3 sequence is CASSQDPSGANVLTF. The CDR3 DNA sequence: TGCGCCAGCAGCCAAGATCCCTCTGGGGCCAACGTCCTGACTTTC.

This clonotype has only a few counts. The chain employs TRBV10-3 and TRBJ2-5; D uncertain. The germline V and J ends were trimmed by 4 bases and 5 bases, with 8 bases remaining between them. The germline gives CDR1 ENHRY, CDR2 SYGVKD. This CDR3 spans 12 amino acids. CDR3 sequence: CAISGQAETQYF. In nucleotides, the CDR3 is TGTGCCATCAGTGGCCAGGCTGAGACCCAGTACTTC.

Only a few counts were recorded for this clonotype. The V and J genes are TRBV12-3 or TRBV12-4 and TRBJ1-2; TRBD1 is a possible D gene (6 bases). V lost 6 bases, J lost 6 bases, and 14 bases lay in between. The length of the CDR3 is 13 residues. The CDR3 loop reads CASSRLQGDGYTF. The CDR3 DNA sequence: TGTGCCAGCAGCCGATTACAGGGAGATGGCTACACCTTC.